A selection of T cell receptor beta chains follows, all from one sample in a study of beta chain features in type 1 diabetes. Sequencing was performed with immunoSEQ multiplex PCR; in TCRdb, only in-frame clones are kept and a portion is missing. The data show around 250,000 clones, with about 30% seen just once and 3% to 4% held by the top ten. Sequencing used central memory CD4+ T cells from blood. The receptors come from a man aged 25 to 40 in good health. CDR3s include the opening cysteine and the closing phenylalanine or tryptophan. The D gene is left open where the match is weak. Clone size appears in some rows only: once, few, many, or a class for an expanded clone.

TRBJ2-5	TRBV15	.	few	TGTGCCACCAGCAGAGATAGTCGGGAGACCCAGTACTTC	CATSRDSRETQYF
TRBJ2-7	TRBV30	.	few	TGTGCCTGGAGTGTCCTCAATGGGGGGGCCGAGCAGTACTTC	CAWSVLNGGAEQYF
TRBJ2-3	TRBV27	.	once	TGTGCCAGCAGTTTAGGGAGCACAGATACGCAGTATTTT	CASSLGSTDTQYF
TRBJ2-3	TRBV5-6	.	few	TGTGCCAGCAGCTTGGGACTCGGGGGCACAGATACGCAGTATTTT	CASSLGLGGTDTQYF
TRBJ1-1	TRBV29-1	.	.	TGCAGCGTCGCGCCTCGCGGCAGCTCTAACACTGAAGCTTTCTTT	CSVAPRGSSNTEAFF
TRBJ1-1	TRBV9	.	.	TGTGCCAGCAGCGTAGGGCGAGGACCCATGAACACTGAAGCTTTCTTT	CASSVGRGPMNTEAFF
TRBJ2-7	TRBV6-5	.	.	TGTGCCAGCATCGGGCCCTACGAGCAGTACTTC	CASIGPYEQYF
TRBJ2-5	TRBV2	.	.	TGTGCCAGCAGTGAGAGTCGGTCGGAGACCCAGTACTTC	CASSESRSETQYF
TRBJ2-2	TRBV7-9	.	once	TGTGCCAGCAGCTTCTCCGGTGGGACAAACACCGGGGAGCTGTTTTTT	CASSFSGGTNTGELFF
TRBJ1-2	TRBV30	.	.	TGTGCCTGGAGTCCCGACGCTAACTATGGCTACACCTTC	CAWSPDANYGYTF
TRBJ2-7	TRBV6-5	TRBD1	few	TGTGCCAGCAGTGCGACAGGGAGCTCCTACGAGCAGTACTTC	CASSATGSSYEQYF
TRBJ2-7	TRBV9	TRBD2	few	TGTGCCAGCAGCCTAGAGGGCGGGAGGTCTCTCGAGCAGTACTTC	CASSLEGGRSLEQYF
TRBJ2-1	TRBV6-5	TRBD2	few	TGTGCCAGCAGGCCGAGCGGGAATAGTGAGCAGTTCTTC	CASRPSGNSEQFF
TRBJ1-1	TRBV5-1	.	.	TGCGCCAGCAGCTTGGCCGGCGGACCGAACACTGAAGCTTTCTTT	CASSLAGGPNTEAFF
TRBJ2-1	TRBV29-1	.	.	TGCAGCGTTGATGACGGCGGCAGGTCTGAGGATGAGCAGTTCTTC	CSVDDGGRSEDEQFF
TRBJ2-3	TRBV5-4	TRBD1	.	TGTGCCAGCAGCCACGGACAGGGCACAGATACGCAGTATTTT	CASSHGQGTDTQYF
TRBJ2-3	TRBV7-6	TRBD2	.	TGTGCCAGCAGCCCTAGCGGACTAGCGGGAGGCACAGATACGCAGTATTTT	CASSPSGLAGGTDTQYF
TRBJ2-4	TRBV6-5	.	.	TGTGCCAGCAGTCCGGACGGGTGGGACATTCAGTACTTC	CASSPDGWDIQYF
TRBJ2-1	TRBV6-5	.	.	TGTGCCAGCAGTTATTTAGGGCAAACCACCTACAATGAGCAGTTCTTC	CASSYLGQTTYNEQFF
TRBJ1-2	TRBV30	.	few	TGTGCCTGGAGATCAGGGGAGACTGGCTACACCTTC	CAWRSGETGYTF
TRBJ1-2	TRBV2	.	.	TGTGCCAGCAGGGCCGACTCCGTTGGCTACACCTTC	CASRADSVGYTF
TRBJ2-3	TRBV29-1	.	few	TGCAGCGTTAGGGTCACAGATACGCAGTATTTT	CSVRVTDTQYF
TRBJ2-1	TRBV11-3	.	.	TGTGCCAGCAGCTTCGAGGAGTACAATGAGCAGTTCTTC	CASSFEEYNEQFF
TRBJ2-3	TRBV29-1	TRBD2	few	TGCAGCGTTCATTCCGGGACTAGCCCAGATACGCAGTATTTT	CSVHSGTSPDTQYF
TRBJ2-5	TRBV7-2	TRBD2	.	TGTGCCAGCAGCTTAGCAAGCGGTAGCGGGGGGGTTGAGACCCAGTACTTC	CASSLASGSGGVETQYF
TRBJ2-5	TRBV20-1	.	.	TGCACTGGAGCGCACCAAGAGACCCAGTACTTC	CTGAHQETQYF
TRBJ1-1	TRBV25-1	TRBD1	.	TGTGCCAGCAGTGACGCCGGGACAGGGAACACTGAAGCTTTCTTT	CASSDAGTGNTEAFF
TRBJ1-6	TRBV25-1	.	.	TGTGCCAGCAGTGAAGAGGGGGGCGGTTCACCCCTCCACTTT	CASSEEGGGSPLHF
TRBJ1-4	TRBV29-1	.	.	TGCAGCGCTCTTATAGAAGCTAATGAAAAACTGTTTTTT	CSALIEANEKLFF
TRBJ1-2	TRBV30	.	.	TGTGCCTGGAGTGTAGACTTACGGGGCTACACCTTC	CAWSVDLRGYTF
TRBJ2-1	TRBV6-6	TRBD1	few	TGTGCCAGCAGTCCCACCTGGACAGGGGGCATCAATGAGCAGTTCTTC	CASSPTWTGGINEQFF
TRBJ2-7	TRBV7-2	.	few	TGTGCCAGCAGCTTGGGCGGTTGGGACTACGAGCAGTACTTC	CASSLGGWDYEQYF
TRBJ2-7	TRBV7-9	TRBD1	.	TGTGCCAGCAGTCAGGACAGGGCTGCCTACGAGCAGTACTTC	CASSQDRAAYEQYF
TRBJ2-5	TRBV5-6	TRBD1	few	TGTGCCAGCAGCCGGGGACAGGGAGAGGAGACCCAGTACTTC	CASSRGQGEETQYF
TRBJ2-3	TRBV29-1	.	.	TGCAGCTTTGTTCGGGGCACAGATACGCAGTATTTT	CSFVRGTDTQYF
TRBJ2-1	TRBV6-1	TRBD1	.	TGTGCCAGCAGTGAATTACAGGGGACCCTATACAATGAGCAGTTCTTC	CASSELQGTLYNEQFF
TRBJ2-6	TRBV7-2	.	many	TGTGCCAGCAGCTGGCAGGGCTCTGGGGCCAACGTCCTGACTTTC	CASSWQGSGANVLTF
TRBJ2-7	TRBV7-2	TRBD2	.	TGTGCCAGCAGCTTAGTACTAGCGGGCCCACTGGGGGAGCAGTACTTC	CASSLVLAGPLGEQYF
TRBJ2-5	TRBV6-5	TRBD1	.	TGTGCCAGCAGTTACTACGGGACAGCGCAAGAGACCCAGTACTTC	CASSYYGTAQETQYF
TRBJ2-1	TRBV10-3	.	.	TGTGCCAGCAGACTGGGGGGCTCCTACAATGAGCAGTTCTTC	CASRLGGSYNEQFF
TRBJ1-5	TRBV29-1	.	few	TGCAGCGTTCAGGGTGGCAATCAGCCCCAGCATTTT	CSVQGGNQPQHF
TRBJ2-7	TRBV10-3	.	.	TGTGCCATCAGCCCCGGGCCGGCTAGCGACGAGCAGTACTTC	CAISPGPASDEQYF
TRBJ2-2	TRBV21-1	.	many	TGTGCCAGCACCAAGAAGGAGCCGACACCGAACACCGGGGAGCTGTTTTTT	CASTKKEPTPNTGELFF
TRBJ2-5	TRBV12-5	.	.	TGTGCTAGTGGTTTGGTATATGCGGCGGGGCAAGAGACCCAGTACTTC	CASGLVYAAGQETQYF
TRBJ2-5	TRBV7-2	.	.	TGTGCCAGCAGCATGACCCGTGCGGAGACCCAGTACTTC	CASSMTRAETQYF
TRBJ2-5	TRBV7-2	.	once	TGTGCCAGCAGCTTAGACTCTTCGGAGACCCAGTACTTC	CASSLDSSETQYF
TRBJ2-5	TRBV12-5	.	.	TGTGCTAGTGGTTTGGTACAAGGGACCCAGTACTTC	CASGLVQGTQYF
TRBJ1-1	TRBV15	.	.	TGTGCCACCAGCAGAGGAAGGACCCTGACACCGAACACTGAAGCTTTCTTT	CATSRGRTLTPNTEAFF
TRBJ2-6	TRBV27	.	.	TGTGCCAGCAGTTTATGGAACCTAAGGGTCCTGACTTTC	CASSLWNLRVLTF
TRBJ2-7	TRBV15	.	.	TGTGCCACCAGCAGAGATCAGATCTCCTACGAGCAGTACTTC	CATSRDQISYEQYF
TRBJ2-1	TRBV5-1	TRBD2	.	TGCGCCAGCAGCCCTATAGCGGGAGGGACCAATGAGCAGTTCTTC	CASSPIAGGTNEQFF
TRBJ2-5	TRBV7-9	.	.	TGTGCCAGCAGCTTCGGGGCCCAAGAGACCCAGTACTTC	CASSFGAQETQYF